The 6 T cell receptor beta chains reported below all come from one sample, sequenced in a study of T cells in Graves' hyperthyroidism and ophthalmopathy. TCR beta CDR3 sequences were amplified from RNA transcripts. First-round RT-PCR with HTBI primers amplified the TCR CDR3 region. TCRdb re-called the multiplex PCR reads through MiXCR, storing one row per CDR3 protein. The sample includes approximately 620,000 distinct CDR3 sequences, 11% to 15% seen only once; the top ten take almost 6%. The sequencing input was blood. The receptors derive from a woman younger than 45 with Graves' hyperthyroidism that later progressed to Graves' ophthalmopathy.

The J gene is TRBJ1-4, the V gene TRBV30; no definite D call. CDR1 and CDR2 (germline): GTSNPN, SVGIG (reference sequence). CDR3 length: 15 residues. V lost 3 bases and J lost 8, with 19 bases in between. CDR3 residues: CAWRDPGREVEKLFF. Here the CDR3 DNA reads TGTGCCTGGAGGGACCCGGGTAGGGAAGTAGAAAAACTGTTTTTT.

This clonotype was observed many times. The V gene is TRBV7-9, the J gene TRBJ1-2, with D possibly being TRBD1 (6 bases). CDR1 and CDR2 from the germline V gene are SEHNR and FQNEAQ (reference sequence). Trimming stripped 5 bases from V and 7 bases from J, with 17 bases between. This CDR3 has 14 amino acids. The CDR3 region has the DNA TGTGCCAGCAGCCAGGGGATTGCGGAAGGTGGCTACACCTTC. This codes for CASSQGIAEGGYTF.

This clonotype was picked up many times. The chain combines TRBV28 with TRBJ1-2, with D unclear. This CDR3 region has 13 residues. CDR1 and CDR2 (germline): MDHEN, SYDVKM. Trimming removed 7 bases at V and 4 bases at J, with 13 bases between. The CDR3 sequence is CASTTPLVYGYTF. The CDR3 DNA reads TGTGCCAGCACAACCCCCTTAGTCTATGGCTACACCTTC.

The V and J genes are TRBV25-1 and TRBJ2-3; TRBD2 matches 10 bases. After removal of 7 bases from V and 6 bases from J, the junction contained 7 bases not matched to a gene. The CDR3 has 14 amino acids. The germline CDR1 and CDR2 sequences are MGHDK and SYGVNS. In DNA form, the CDR3 reads TGTGCCAGCAAGGTAGCGGGGGGAGCGGATACGCAGTATTTT. Its translation is CASKVAGGADTQYF.

This clonotype was detected many times. V and J are TRBV30 and TRBJ1-5; TRBD1 aligns across 10 bases. CDR1 and CDR2 from the germline V gene are GTSNPN and SVGIG (reference sequence). Trimming cost V 2 bases and J 6 bases; bases outside gene matches: 13. The length of the CDR3 is 17 residues. This CDR3 is CAWSSIKTGGSSQPQHF. DNA of the CDR3: TGTGCCTGGAGTTCTATCAAGACAGGGGGCTCATCTCAGCCCCAGCATTTT.

There are a few counts of this clonotype. The V and J genes are TRBV24-1 and TRBJ2-2; D gene ambiguous. The CDR3 has 13 amino acids. Deletions cut 3 bases from V and 5 bases from J, with 6 bases between. Germline V gene sequence: CDR1 KGHDR, CDR2 SFDVKD. The CDR3 loop is CATSDLETGELFF. CDR3 bases: TGTGCCACCAGTGATCTGGAAACCGGGGAGCTGTTTTTT.